One sample yielded the 16 T cell receptor beta chains listed below, sequenced in a study of long-term antiretroviral therapy in people with HIV. immunoSEQ v3.0 was run at survey level. Profiling relied on immunoSEQ multiplex PCR, and the TCRdb table lists in-frame clones only, not all of them. This table has fewer than 35,000 clones, 85% appearing once. Sequencing was performed on unsorted PBMCs, taken roughly 3.3 years after starting antiretroviral therapy. The source is a man younger than 30 with HIV.

CDR3 protein: CASSLNGLSGGNTIYF. In nucleotides, the CDR3 is TGTGCCAGCAGTCTTAACGGGCTTTCGGGAGGAAACACCATATATTTT. V is TRBV27 and J is TRBJ1-3; D is uncertain. Trimming took off 5 bases at V and 4 bases at J, with 18 bases between the two ends. The germline V gene has CDR1 MNHEY and CDR2 SMNVEV (reference sequence). The CDR3 runs to 16 residues.

This clone was seen a single time. The chain recombines TRBV6-6 with TRBJ2-7, with D possibly TRBD2 on 6 matching bases. The V end was cut by 0 bases, the J end by 7 bases, with 7 bases between. CDR3 length: 12 residues. Germline-derived CDR1 and CDR2 are MNHNY and SVGAGI (reference sequence). The CDR3 spells CASSYSGGEQYF. Here the CDR3 DNA reads TGTGCCAGCAGTTACTCTGGGGGGGAGCAGTACTTC.

The chain links TRBV2 to TRBJ2-2; D may be TRBD1 (6 bases). The CDR3 has 11 residues. Trimming shortened V by 11 bases and J by 6 bases, and 10 bases separated the two germline ends. The germline V gene encodes CDR1 SNHLY and CDR2 FYNNEI. CDR3 sequence (DNA): TGTGCCGGTGAGGGGGCCGGGGAGCTGTTTTTT. This sequence encodes CAGEGAGELFF.

The chain employs TRBV9 and TRBJ2-7; D may correspond to TRBD1 or TRBD2 (5 bases each). Germline V gives CDR1 SGDLS, CDR2 YYNGEE. V was cut by 0 bases and J by 5 bases, with 9 bases left in between. CDR3 size: 13 residues. CDR3 bases: TGTGCCAGCAGCGTAGCTCGAGGGGACGAGCAGTACTTC. This gives the protein CASSVARGDEQYF.

This chain uses TRBV5-1 with TRBJ2-7; 9 bases are a match to TRBD1. The CDR3 sequence is 15 residues long. From germline, CDR1 is SGHRS and CDR2 YFSETQ. V dropped 2 bases and J dropped 2; count of bases not matched to a gene: 5. CDR3 coding DNA: TGCGCCAGCAGCTTTGAGCACAGGGGGCCCTACGAGCAGTACTTC. Translating it yields CASSFEHRGPYEQYF. Looking up the rest from reference TRBV5-1 and TRBJ2-7 gives the full variable domain: KAGVTQTPRYLIKTRGQQVTLSCSPISGHRSVSWYQQTPGQGLQFLFEYFSETQRNKGNFPGRFSGRQFSNSRSEMNVSTLELGDSALYLCASSFEHRGPYEQYFGPGTRLTVT.

The J gene is TRBJ1-1, the V gene TRBV11-2; a possible D gene is TRBD1 (5 bases). The CDR3 covers 12 residues. The V end lost 1 base, the J end lost 8 bases, and 8 bases lay between the germline ends. Per the germline V gene, CDR1 is SGHAT and CDR2 is FQNNGV. The CDR3 nucleotides read TGTGCCAGCAGCTTAGGCAGGGTCGAAGCTTTCTTT. Residues: CASSLGRVEAFF. Variable domain in full (rest from reference TRBV11-2 and TRBJ1-1): EAGVAQSPRYKIIEKRQSVAFWCNPISGHATLYWYQQILGQGPKLLIQFQNNGVVDDSQLPKDRFSAERLKGVDSTLKIQPAKLEDSAVYLCASSLGRVEAFFGQGTRLTVV.

J is TRBJ1-4 and V is TRBV4-1; D is ambiguous. The CDR3 consists of 14 residues. The V gene's germline CDR1 is MGHRA and CDR2 YSYEKL. V lost 4 bases and J lost 3, with 9 bases in between. The CDR3 nucleotides read TGCGCCAGCAGCCGCGGACCCTCTAATGAAAAACTGTTTTTT. Translated, it gives CASSRGPSNEKLFF.

The rearrangement links TRBV19 to TRBJ1-2; tentatively, D is TRBD1 (5 bases). Germline V CDR1 and CDR2: LNHDA, SQIVND (reference sequence). CDR3 length: 13 amino acids. Trimming stripped 5 bases from V and 6 bases from J, with 13 bases between. As DNA, the CDR3 is TGTGCCAGTAGTCCGGGGCCTTCCAATGGCTACACCTTC. As protein: CASSPGPSNGYTF.

This chain joins TRBV19 and TRBJ1-1; no definite D call. Germline assignment: CDR1 LNHDA and CDR2 SQIVND (reference sequence). With 8 bases removed from V and 1 base from J, the gap between germline ends came to 8 bases. The CDR3 extends over 12 amino acids. The CDR3 is CASAQRNTEAFF. CDR3 nucleotide sequence: TGTGCCAGTGCCCAAAGGAACACTGAAGCTTTCTTT.

The rearrangement uses TRBV6-5 and TRBJ2-2; 10 nucleotides line up with TRBD2. Germline CDR1 reads MNHEY; CDR2 reads SVGAGI. The CDR3 covers 15 residues. J was trimmed by 4 bases and V by 6 bases; bases with no gene match: 5. CDR3 coding DNA: TGTGCCAGCAGAGCGGGAGGGGTAAGCACCGGGGAGCTGTTTTTT. It yields the protein CASRAGGVSTGELFF.

The chain joins TRBV25-1 to TRBJ2-1; D is possibly TRBD2 (5 bases). The germline V and J ends were trimmed by 3 bases and 8 bases, with 17 bases remaining between them. The CDR3 length is 15 residues. CDR1 is MGHDK, CDR2 SYGVNS, per germline. This CDR3 reads CASSDLREPFDEQFF. As DNA, the CDR3 is TGTGCCAGCAGTGATCTAAGGGAGCCCTTCGATGAGCAGTTCTTC.

The chain joins TRBV7-3 to TRBJ2-1, with D unclear. The germline V gene has CDR1 SGHTA and CDR2 FQGTGA. The CDR3 covers 15 residues. Between the trimmed V and J ends, which lost 2 bases and 0 bases, there was a span of 8 bases. Written as DNA, the CDR3 is TGTGCCAGCAGCTTAGGGCCGAGCTCCTACAATGAGCAGTTCTTC. This encodes CASSLGPSSYNEQFF. The whole variable domain, remainder taken from reference TRBV7-3 and TRBJ2-1, is GAGVSQTPSNKVTEKGKYVELRCDPISGHTALYWYRQSLGQGPEFLIYFQGTGAADDSGLPNDRFFAVRPEGSVSTLKIQRTERGDSAVYLCASSLGPSSYNEQFFGPGTRLTVL.

The V and J genes are TRBV28 and TRBJ1-1; D not certain. The V and J ends lost 3 bases and 8 bases respectively, with 13 bases between them. In germline, CDR1 is MDHEN, CDR2 SYDVKM. This CDR3 has 13 amino acids. CDR3 nucleotides: TGTGCCAGCAGTTTTCCGGGAGCGGCCGAAGCTTTCTTT. It yields the protein CASSFPGAAEAFF.

This clone was counted only a few times. The rearrangement links TRBV19 to TRBJ1-5; 7 nucleotides agree with TRBD1. V lost 9 bases, J lost 8 bases, and 7 bases stayed unmatched. There are 12 residues in the CDR3. Germline values: CDR1 LNHDA, CDR2 SQIVND (reference sequence). CDR3: CASDDRVKPQHF. The CDR3, as DNA: TGTGCCAGCGACGACAGGGTGAAGCCCCAGCATTTT.

The chain has TRBV5-1 and TRBJ2-7; TRBD1 aligns across 9 bases. V was clipped by 4 bases and J by 6 bases; unmatched bases: 11. CDR1 and CDR2 (germline): SGHRS, YFSETQ. The CDR3 extends over 15 amino acids. The CDR3 DNA sequence: TGCGCCAGCAGCACCGGGACAGGGAGCCCCCTCGAGCAGTACTTC. It specifies CASSTGTGSPLEQYF. Using reference TRBV5-1 and TRBJ2-7 for the parts outside the CDR3, the full variable domain is KAGVTQTPRYLIKTRGQQVTLSCSPISGHRSVSWYQQTPGQGLQFLFEYFSETQRNKGNFPGRFSGRQFSNSRSEMNVSTLELGDSALYLCASSTGTGSPLEQYFGPGTRLTVT.

The CDR3 here is CAIRVTNGQGQNTEAFF. DNA for the CDR3: TGTGCCATCAGAGTTACTAACGGGCAGGGCCAGAACACTGAAGCTTTCTTT. The chain has TRBV10-3 and TRBJ1-1; maybe TRBD1 (5 bases). This CDR3 spans 17 amino acids. V shed 6 bases and J shed 1 base, with 21 bases lying between them. The germline CDR1 and CDR2 sequences are ENHRY and SYGVKD.